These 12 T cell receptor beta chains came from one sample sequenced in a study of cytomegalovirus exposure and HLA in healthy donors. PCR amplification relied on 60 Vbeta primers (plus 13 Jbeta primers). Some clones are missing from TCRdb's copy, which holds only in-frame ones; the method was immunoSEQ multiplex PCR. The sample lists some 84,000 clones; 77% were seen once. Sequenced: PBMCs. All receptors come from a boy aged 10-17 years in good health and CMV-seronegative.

CDR3 amino acids: CASSDRDGYTF. For the CDR3, the DNA is TGTGCCAGCAGTGACAGGGATGGCTACACCTTC. V and J are TRBV27 and TRBJ1-2, with TRBD1 matching over 7 bases. V shed 5 bases, J shed 6 bases, and the junction held 0 bases outside the gene matches. CDR1 MNHEY and CDR2 SMNVEV come from the germline V gene (reference sequence). The CDR3 contains 11 residues.

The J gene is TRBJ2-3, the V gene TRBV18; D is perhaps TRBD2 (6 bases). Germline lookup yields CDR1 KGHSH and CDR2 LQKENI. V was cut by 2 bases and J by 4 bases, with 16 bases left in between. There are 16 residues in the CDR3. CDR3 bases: TGTGCCAGCTCACCAGGATTTCCGGGGGAGGCAGATACGCAGTATTTT. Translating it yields CASSPGFPGEADTQYF.

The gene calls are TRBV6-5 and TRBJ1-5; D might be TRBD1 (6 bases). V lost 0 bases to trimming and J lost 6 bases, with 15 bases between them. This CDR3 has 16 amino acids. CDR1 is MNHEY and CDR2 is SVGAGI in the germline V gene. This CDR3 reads CASSYSSGASGQPQHF. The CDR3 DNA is TGTGCCAGCAGTTACTCCTCAGGGGCGTCGGGTCAGCCCCAGCATTTT.

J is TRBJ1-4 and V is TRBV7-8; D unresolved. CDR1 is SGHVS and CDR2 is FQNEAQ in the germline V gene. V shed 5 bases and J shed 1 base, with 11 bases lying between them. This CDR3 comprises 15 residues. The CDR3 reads CASSVGRGTNEKLFF. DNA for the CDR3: TGTGCCAGCAGCGTGGGTCGAGGAACTAATGAAAAACTGTTTTTT.

CDR3 region: CASSQLSGSGELFF. CDR3 coding DNA: TGTGCCAGCAGTCAACTTAGCGGGTCCGGGGAGCTGTTTTTT. The chain recombines TRBV27 with TRBJ2-2; 7 bases agree with TRBD2. The CDR3 totals 14 residues. Germline CDR1 and CDR2: MNHEY and SMNVEV (reference sequence). V lost 5 bases, J lost 6 bases, and 6 bases stayed unmatched.

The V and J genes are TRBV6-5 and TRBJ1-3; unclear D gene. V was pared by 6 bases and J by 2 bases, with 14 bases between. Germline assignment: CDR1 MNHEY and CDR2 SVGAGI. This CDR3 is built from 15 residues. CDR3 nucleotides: TGTGCCAGCAGGACCTTTCGCGGAACTGGAAACACCATATATTTT. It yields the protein CASRTFRGTGNTIYF.

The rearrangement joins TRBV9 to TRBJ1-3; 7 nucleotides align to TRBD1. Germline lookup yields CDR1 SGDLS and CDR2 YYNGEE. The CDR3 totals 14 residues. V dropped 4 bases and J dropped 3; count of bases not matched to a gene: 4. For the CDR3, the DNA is TGTGCCAGCAGCCTGACAGGGTTTGGAAACACCATATATTTT. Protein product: CASSLTGFGNTIYF.

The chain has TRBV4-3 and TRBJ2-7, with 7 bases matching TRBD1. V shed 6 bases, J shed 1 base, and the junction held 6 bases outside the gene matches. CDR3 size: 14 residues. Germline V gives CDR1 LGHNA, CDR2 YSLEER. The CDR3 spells CASSATTGSYEQYF. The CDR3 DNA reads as TGCGCCAGCAGTGCAACGACAGGGTCCTACGAGCAGTACTTC.

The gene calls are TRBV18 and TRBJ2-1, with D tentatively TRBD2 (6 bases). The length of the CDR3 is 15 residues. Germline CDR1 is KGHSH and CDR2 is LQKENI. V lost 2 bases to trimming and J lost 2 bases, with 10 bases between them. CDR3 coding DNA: TGTGCCAGCTCACCAGGGGGGAACCCCTACAATGAGCAGTTCTTC. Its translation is CASSPGGNPYNEQFF.

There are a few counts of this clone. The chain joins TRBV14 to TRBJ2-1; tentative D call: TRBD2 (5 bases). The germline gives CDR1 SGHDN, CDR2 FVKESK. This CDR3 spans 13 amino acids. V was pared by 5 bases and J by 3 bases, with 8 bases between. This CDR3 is CASSIRDYNEQFF. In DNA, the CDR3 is TGTGCCAGCAGCATCCGGGACTACAATGAGCAGTTCTTC.

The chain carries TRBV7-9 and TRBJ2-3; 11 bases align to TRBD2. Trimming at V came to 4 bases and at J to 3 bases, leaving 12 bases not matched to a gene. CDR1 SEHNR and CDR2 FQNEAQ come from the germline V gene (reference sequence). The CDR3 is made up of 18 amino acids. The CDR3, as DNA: TGTGCCAGCAGCTCCCCCCCACGACTAGCGGGGTTGACAGATACGCAGTATTTT. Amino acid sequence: CASSSPPRLAGLTDTQYF.

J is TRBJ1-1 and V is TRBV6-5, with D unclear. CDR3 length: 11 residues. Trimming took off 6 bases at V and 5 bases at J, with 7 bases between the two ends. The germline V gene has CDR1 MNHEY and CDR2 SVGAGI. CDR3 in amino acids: CASRRRTEAFF. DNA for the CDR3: TGTGCCAGCAGGCGGAGGACTGAAGCTTTCTTT.